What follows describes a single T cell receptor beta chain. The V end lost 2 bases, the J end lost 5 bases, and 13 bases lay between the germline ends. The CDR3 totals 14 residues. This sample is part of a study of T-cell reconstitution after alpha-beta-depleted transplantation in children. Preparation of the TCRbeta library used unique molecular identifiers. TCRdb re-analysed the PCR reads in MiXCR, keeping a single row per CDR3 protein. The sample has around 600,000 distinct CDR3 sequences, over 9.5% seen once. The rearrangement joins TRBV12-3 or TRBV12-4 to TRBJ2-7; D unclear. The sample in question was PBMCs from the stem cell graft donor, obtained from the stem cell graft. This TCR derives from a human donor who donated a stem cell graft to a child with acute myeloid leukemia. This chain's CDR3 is CASSLSRLRHEQYF. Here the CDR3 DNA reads TGTGCCAGCAGTTTATCCCGCCTTCGGCACGAGCAGTACTTC.